These 27 T cell receptor beta chains share one sample of origin, sequenced in a study of shared clonotypes between healthy human individuals. Clones were sequenced by immunoSEQ multiplex PCR, and TCRdb holds only the in-frame ones, with some missing. The profile shows approximately 480,000 clones, about 79% of them singletons. The sample consisted of PBMCs. These receptors all stem from a middle-aged woman in good health. Some clones in this sample may be carry-over from other donors' samples.

The gene calls are TRBV28 and TRBJ2-5; D is possibly TRBD2 (6 bases). CDR1 and CDR2 (germline): MDHEN, SYDVKM. V lost 6 bases to trimming and J lost 2 bases, with 16 bases between them. The CDR3 consists of 15 residues. In DNA, the CDR3 is TGTGCCAGCAGACCCCCTTTTGGGGGGCAAGAGACCCAGTACTTC. This translates into CASRPPFGGQETQYF.

This clone has just one count. The chain couples TRBV27 to TRBJ2-1, with D perhaps being TRBD1 or TRBD2 (5 bases each). The CDR3 length is 14 residues. Per the germline V gene, CDR1 is MNHEY and CDR2 is SMNVEV (reference sequence). V lost 4 bases and J lost 4, with 11 bases in between. The DNA for the CDR3 is TGTGCCAGCAGTTCCAGGGAGCGGTACAATGAGCAGTTCTTC. Protein sequence: CASSSRERYNEQFF.

The gene calls are TRBV4-1 and TRBJ2-3; tentatively, D is TRBD1 (6 bases). CDR3 size: 14 residues. V was cut by 0 bases and J by 3 bases, with 7 bases left in between. The germline CDR1 and CDR2 sequences are MGHRA and YSYEKL. The CDR3 DNA is TGCGCCAGCAGCCAAGAGCAGGGGACAGATACGCAGTATTTT. It translates to CASSQEQGTDTQYF.

The table lists this clone with a few counts. The genes are TRBV4-1 and TRBJ2-1, with 7 bases identical to TRBD1. V dropped 5 bases and J dropped 5; count of bases not matched to a gene: 6. There are 14 residues in the CDR3. Germline V gene data show CDR1 as MGHRA and CDR2 as YSYEKL. This chain's CDR3 is CASSWADRDNEQFF. CDR3 DNA sequence: TGCGCCAGCAGCTGGGCCGACAGGGACAATGAGCAGTTCTTC.

This clone turned up a few times. The CDR3 coding sequence is TGTGCCAGCAGCTTGGTGAGGGACAGGGGGCGGACTGAAGCTTTCTTT. Amino acids: CASSLVRDRGRTEAFF. The rearrangement joins TRBV5-5 to TRBJ1-1, with 12 bases aligning to TRBD1. The CDR3 length is 16 residues. Trimming took 0 bases from V and 5 from J; bases not matched to a gene: 5. CDR1 and CDR2 (germline): SGHKS, YYEKEE (reference sequence). Complete variable domain (other parts from reference TRBV5-5 and TRBJ1-1): DAGVTQSPTHLIKTRGQQVTLRCSPISGHKSVSWYQQVLGQGPQFIFQYYEKEERGRGNFPDRFSARQFPNYSSELNVNALLLGDSALYLCASSLVRDRGRTEAFFGQGTRLTVV.

Regarding this clone: The same CDR3 arises from other DNA sequences in this sample as well. This chain uses TRBV5-4 with TRBJ2-7; 8 bases fit TRBD2. CDR1 SGHNT and CDR2 YYREEE come from the germline V gene (reference sequence). V dropped 0 bases and J dropped 2; count of bases not matched to a gene: 1. The CDR3 consists of 14 residues. CDR3 sequence: CASSLGSGAYEQYF. CDR3 in DNA: TGTGCCAGCAGCTTGGGTAGCGGGGCCTACGAGCAGTACTTC.

This chain links TRBV5-1 with TRBJ1-4; 7 nucleotides match TRBD1. Germline V gives CDR1 SGHRS, CDR2 YFSETQ. Trimming cost V 5 bases and J 8 bases; bases outside gene matches: 12. The CDR3 loop spans 15 amino acids. CDR3 sequence: CASSSDRDAGEKLFF. CDR3 bases: TGCGCCAGCAGTTCAGACAGGGACGCAGGAGAAAAACTGTTTTTT.

J is TRBJ2-5 and V is TRBV20-1; D is unresolved. There are 11 residues in the CDR3. The V and J ends lost 3 bases and 2 bases respectively, with 4 bases between them. Germline V lookup: CDR1 DFQATT, CDR2 SNEGSKA (reference sequence). For the CDR3, the DNA is TGCAGTGCTAGCTGGCAAGAGACCCAGTACTTC. Amino acids: CSASWQETQYF.

The chain has TRBV2 and TRBJ2-5; the match to TRBD2 covers 8 bases. The germline V gene has CDR1 SNHLY and CDR2 FYNNEI. Losses at the gene ends were 4 bases for V and 5 bases for J; bases not matched to a gene: 3. This CDR3 has 13 amino acids. CDR3 sequence reads: CASSGASGETQYF. CDR3 DNA sequence: TGTGCCAGCAGTGGGGCTAGCGGGGAGACCCAGTACTTC.

The V gene is TRBV30, the J gene TRBJ2-7; weak D call: TRBD1 (5 bases). The CDR3 is 11 residues long. Trimming pared 5 bases from V and 2 bases from J, leaving 7 bases between. Germline CDR1 and CDR2: GTSNPN and SVGIG (reference sequence). The CDR3 here is CAWGAPYEQYF. In DNA, the CDR3 is TGTGCCTGGGGGGCCCCCTACGAGCAGTACTTC.

This clone has only a few counts. The chain uses TRBV19 and TRBJ2-2; 14 positions match TRBD2. J lost 0 bases, V lost 6 bases, and 3 bases had no gene match. CDR3 length equals 17 residues. The germline gives CDR1 LNHDA, CDR2 SQIVND (reference sequence). The CDR3 region has the DNA TGTGCCAGTAGGCAGACTAGCGGGAGGGCGAACACCGGGGAGCTGTTTTTT. It translates to CASRQTSGRANTGELFF.

The chain employs TRBV4-1 and TRBJ2-1; perhaps TRBD1 as D (6 bases). V lost 6 bases, J lost 5 bases, and 20 bases lay in between. Germline CDR1 reads MGHRA; CDR2 reads YSYEKL. This CDR3 region has 16 residues. The CDR3, as DNA: TGCGCCAGCAGTCGTTGGACAGACGAATATAACAATGAGCAGTTCTTC. As protein: CASSRWTDEYNNEQFF.

The V and J genes are TRBV4-3 and TRBJ1-4; TRBD1 might be the D (5 bases). The V gene lost 2 bases and the J gene lost 4 bases, with 5 bases spanning the gap. The CDR3 contains 13 residues. Germline values: CDR1 LGHNA, CDR2 YSLEER. This chain's CDR3 is CASSQQGNEKLFF. CDR3 in DNA: TGCGCCAGCAGCCAACAGGGTAATGAAAAACTGTTTTTT.

In the case of this clone: This likely stems from a read error, as it lies one base from a far larger clone. This sequence joins TRBV5-1 and TRBJ2-3; no firm D call. Germline values: CDR1 SGHRS, CDR2 YFSETQ. V lost 5 bases, J lost 5 bases, and 18 bases lay in between. CDR3 length: 15 amino acids. The CDR3 is CASSGSGSEGDTQYF. For the CDR3, the DNA is TGCGCCAGCAGTGGCTCCGGTTCTGAAGGAGATACGCAGTATTTT.

This chain links TRBV25-1 with TRBJ1-1; D is uncertain. The V gene lost 4 bases and the J gene lost 0 bases, with 6 bases spanning the gap. This CDR3 region has 13 residues. Per germline, CDR1 MGHDK and CDR2 SYGVNS. CDR3 DNA: TGTGCCAGCAGTGTTAATGTGAACACTGAAGCTTTCTTT. Its protein is CASSVNVNTEAFF. Complete variable domain (other parts from reference TRBV25-1 and TRBJ1-1): EADIYQTPRYLVIGTGKKITLECSQTMGHDKMYWYQQDPGMELHLIHYSYGVNSTEKGDLSSESTVSRIRTEHFPLTLESARPSHTSQYLCASSVNVNTEAFFGQGTRLTVV.

The genes are TRBV11-2 and TRBJ2-2, with 7 bases matching TRBD2. V was clipped by 6 bases and J by 6 bases; unmatched bases: 7. This CDR3 has 14 residues. Germline loops: CDR1 SGHAT, CDR2 FQNNGV. The CDR3 loop reads CASRRWEGAGELFF. The CDR3 DNA sequence: TGTGCCAGCAGAAGGTGGGAGGGTGCCGGGGAGCTGTTTTTT.

The chain employs TRBV5-1 and TRBJ1-4; 8 bases are shared with TRBD1. Looked up from germline, CDR1 is SGHRS and CDR2 is YFSETQ. J lost 7 bases, V lost 0 bases, and 5 bases had no gene match. The CDR3 is 15 amino acids. CDR3 residues: CASSLGGTGVEKLFF. CDR3 in DNA: TGCGCCAGCAGCTTGGGGGGGACAGGTGTTGAAAAACTGTTTTTT.

As for this clone: Other DNA sequences in this sample translate to the same CDR3. The rearrangement links TRBV27 to TRBJ2-3, with no clear D. CDR3 length: 13 residues. Deletions cut 3 bases from V and 0 bases from J, with 4 bases between. Per germline, CDR1 MNHEY and CDR2 SMNVEV (reference sequence). The CDR3 region has the DNA TGTGCCAGCAGTTTTTCTAGCACAGATACGCAGTATTTT. It encodes CASSFSSTDTQYF.

This rearrangement joins TRBV7-9 to TRBJ1-2; tentatively, D is TRBD1 (6 bases). Between the trimmed V and J ends, which lost 1 base and 6 bases, there was a span of 12 bases. There are 14 residues in the CDR3. Germline V CDR1 and CDR2: SEHNR, FQNEAQ (reference sequence). CDR3 sequence (DNA): TGTGCCAGCAGCTTAGAGGCAGGGGCGCATGGCTACACCTTC. Amino acids: CASSLEAGAHGYTF.

This sequence joins TRBV7-2 and TRBJ2-7; D may be TRBD1 (6 bases). With 5 bases removed from V and 2 bases from J, the gap between germline ends came to 10 bases. Looked up from germline, CDR1 is SGHTA and CDR2 is FQGNSA. The CDR3 is made up of 13 amino acids. CDR3 residues: CASSDRTAYEQYF. The CDR3 DNA is TGTGCCAGCAGCGACAGGACAGCCTACGAGCAGTACTTC.

This sequence joins TRBV28 and TRBJ2-7; the D call may be TRBD1 or TRBD2 (6 bases each). From germline, CDR1 is MDHEN and CDR2 SYDVKM. The V end lost 6 bases, the J end lost 0 bases, and 12 bases lay between the germline ends. This CDR3 spans 14 amino acids. Here the CDR3 DNA reads TGTGCCAGCAGGGGGGCGGGACACTCCTACGAGCAGTACTTC. It is translated as CASRGAGHSYEQYF.

This sequence joins TRBV7-2 and TRBJ1-4, with 9 bases fitting TRBD1. The CDR3 runs 15 residues. V trimming: 1 base; J trimming: 8 bases; junction bases outside the gene matches: 5. The germline CDR1 and CDR2 sequences are SGHTA and FQGNSA. Here the CDR3 reads CASSLETGGREKLFF. The CDR3 region has the DNA TGTGCCAGCAGCTTAGAGACAGGGGGTCGAGAAAAACTGTTTTTT.

The chain has TRBV7-9 and TRBJ2-3, with TRBD1 as a possible D gene (5 bases). Deletions cut 0 bases from V and 7 bases from J, with 11 bases between. Per germline, CDR1 SEHNR and CDR2 FQNEAQ (reference sequence). The CDR3 contains 14 residues. DNA for the CDR3: TGTGCCAGCAGCTTAGCCTCCCAGGGTAATACGCAGTATTTT. Translation: CASSLASQGNTQYF.

This clone was detected only once. The rearrangement links TRBV28 to TRBJ2-1, with D unresolved. The CDR3 loop spans 11 amino acids. Trimming cost V 6 bases and J 9 bases, with 9 bases left between them. Germline-derived CDR1 and CDR2 are MDHEN and SYDVKM. CDR3 DNA sequence: TGTGCCAGCAGCCGAGCTACTGAGCAGTTCTTC. Its protein product is CASSRATEQFF.

The J gene is TRBJ2-5, the V gene TRBV5-4, with a tentative D call TRBD1 (5 bases). The end of the DNA is better explained by TRBJ2-7, so the J call may be wrong. This CDR3 is built from 15 residues. From germline, CDR1 is SGHNT and CDR2 YYREEE (reference sequence). CDR3 sequence reads: CASGNGVGASYEQYF. The CDR3 DNA follows: TGTGCCAGCGGAAATGGGGTTGGGGCCTCCTACGAGCAGTACTTC.

The chain links TRBV11-3 to TRBJ1-1; D is possibly TRBD1 (6 bases). Trimming stripped 4 bases from V and 7 bases from J, with 13 bases between. CDR3 length: 13 residues. The V gene's germline CDR1 is SGHNT and CDR2 YENEEA. CDR3 DNA: TGTGCCAGCAGCTCCCTCGGGGGCGGTGAAGCTTTCTTT. It specifies CASSSLGGGEAFF.

V usage is TRBV27 and J usage is TRBJ2-7, with D uncertain. Germline assignment: CDR1 MNHEY and CDR2 SMNVEV (reference sequence). CDR3 size: 15 residues. V shed 5 bases and J shed 3 bases, with 17 bases lying between them. CDR3 loop: CASSPRVGPFYEQYF. CDR3 coding DNA: TGTGCCAGCAGTCCCCGGGTAGGACCATTCTACGAGCAGTACTTC.